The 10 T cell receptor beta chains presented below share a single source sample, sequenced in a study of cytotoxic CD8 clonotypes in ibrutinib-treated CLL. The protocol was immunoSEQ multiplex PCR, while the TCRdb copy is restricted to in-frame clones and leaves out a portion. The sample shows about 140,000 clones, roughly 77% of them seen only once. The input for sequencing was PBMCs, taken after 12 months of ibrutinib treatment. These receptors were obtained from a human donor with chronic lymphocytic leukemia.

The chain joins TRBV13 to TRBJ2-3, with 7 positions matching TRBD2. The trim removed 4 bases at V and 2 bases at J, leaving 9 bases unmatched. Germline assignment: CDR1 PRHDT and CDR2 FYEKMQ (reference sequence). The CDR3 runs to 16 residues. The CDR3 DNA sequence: TGTGCCAGCAGCTCAACCGCTAGCGGCACCACAGATACGCAGTATTTT. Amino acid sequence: CASSSTASGTTDTQYF.

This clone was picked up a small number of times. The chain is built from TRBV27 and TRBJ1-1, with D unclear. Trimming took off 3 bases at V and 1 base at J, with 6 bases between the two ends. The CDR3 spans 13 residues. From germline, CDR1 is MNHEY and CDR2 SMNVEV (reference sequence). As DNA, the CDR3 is TGTGCCAGCAGTTTTCATGGGAACACTGAAGCTTTCTTT. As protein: CASSFHGNTEAFF.

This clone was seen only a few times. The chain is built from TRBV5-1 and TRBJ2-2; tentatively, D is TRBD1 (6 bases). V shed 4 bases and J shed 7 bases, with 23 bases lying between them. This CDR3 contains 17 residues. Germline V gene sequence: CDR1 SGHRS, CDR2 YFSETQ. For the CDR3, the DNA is TGCGCCAGCAGCCAACAATCCGGTACAGGGACGGGCGGGGAGCTGTTTTTT. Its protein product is CASSQQSGTGTGGELFF.

The CDR3 spells CASSPTDSTDTQYF. The CDR3 coding sequence is TGTGCCAGCTCACCCACGGACTCCACAGATACGCAGTATTTT. The chain joins TRBV18 to TRBJ2-3; D is possibly TRBD2 (5 bases). Per germline, CDR1 KGHSH and CDR2 LQKENI. The ends were cut back, 3 bases at V and 2 bases at J, with 9 bases in the middle. This CDR3 contains 14 residues.

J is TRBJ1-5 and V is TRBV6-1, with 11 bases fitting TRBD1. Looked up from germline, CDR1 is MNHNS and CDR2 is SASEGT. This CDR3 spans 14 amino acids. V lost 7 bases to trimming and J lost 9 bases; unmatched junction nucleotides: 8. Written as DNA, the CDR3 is TGTGCCAGCACCCAGGACAGGGGGCTGTGGCCCCAGCATTTT. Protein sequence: CASTQDRGLWPQHF.

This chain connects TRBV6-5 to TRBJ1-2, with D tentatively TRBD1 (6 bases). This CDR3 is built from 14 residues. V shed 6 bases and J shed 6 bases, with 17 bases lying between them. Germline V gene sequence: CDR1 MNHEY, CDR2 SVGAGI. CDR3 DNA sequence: TGTGCCAGCAGAGGGACAATGGGGATCAATGGCTACACCTTC. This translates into CASRGTMGINGYTF.

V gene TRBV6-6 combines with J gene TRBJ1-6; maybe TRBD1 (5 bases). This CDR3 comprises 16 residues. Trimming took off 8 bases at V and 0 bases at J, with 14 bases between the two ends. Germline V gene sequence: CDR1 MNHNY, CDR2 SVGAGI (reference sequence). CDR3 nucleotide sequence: TGTGCCAGCGGAAGGGGAGCTGGCTCCTATAATTCACCCCTCCACTTT. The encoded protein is CASGRGAGSYNSPLHF.

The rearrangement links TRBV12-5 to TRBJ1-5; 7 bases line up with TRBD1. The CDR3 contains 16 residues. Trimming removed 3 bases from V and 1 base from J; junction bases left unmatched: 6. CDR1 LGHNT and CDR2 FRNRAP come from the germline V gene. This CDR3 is CASGFQDRASNQPQHF. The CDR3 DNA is TGTGCTAGTGGTTTTCAAGACAGGGCGAGCAATCAGCCCCAGCATTTT. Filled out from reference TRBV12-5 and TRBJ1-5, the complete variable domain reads DARVTQTPRHKVTEMGQEVTMRCQPILGHNTVFWYRQTMMQGLELLAYFRNRAPLDDSGMPKDRFSAEMPDATLATLKIQPSEPRDSAVYFCASGFQDRASNQPQHFGDGTRLSIL.

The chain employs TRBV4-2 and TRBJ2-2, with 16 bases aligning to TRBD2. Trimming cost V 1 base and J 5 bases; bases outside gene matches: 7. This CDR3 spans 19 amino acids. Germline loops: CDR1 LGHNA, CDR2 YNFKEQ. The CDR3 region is CASSQGDPGLAGGTGELFF. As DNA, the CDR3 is TGTGCCAGCAGCCAAGGTGACCCGGGACTAGCGGGGGGGACCGGGGAGCTGTTTTTT.

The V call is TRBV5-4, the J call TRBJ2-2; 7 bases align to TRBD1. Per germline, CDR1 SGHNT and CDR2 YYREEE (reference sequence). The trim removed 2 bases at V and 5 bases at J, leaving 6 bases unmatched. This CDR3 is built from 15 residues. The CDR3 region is CASSFSAGGTGELFF. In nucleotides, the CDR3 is TGTGCCAGCAGCTTTTCAGCAGGGGGTACCGGGGAGCTGTTTTTT.